A selection of T cell receptor beta chains follows, all from one sample in a study of CXCR3-negative and CXCR3-positive naive CD8 T cells. From its re-call of the 5' RACE reads, TCRdb lists each CDR3 protein once, without DNA. This sample contains under 75,000 distinct CDR3 sequences. Sequencing was performed on naive CXCR3+ CD8+ T cells from blood. The receptor set was obtained from a human donor in good health. Some clones in this sample may be carry-over from other donors' samples. Both conserved end residues are part of each CDR3.

V	J	CDR3
TRBV7-9	TRBJ2-1	CASSPLLAGSSYNEQFF
TRBV29-1	TRBJ1-2	CSVEGDMFGYTF
TRBV12-5	TRBJ2-1	CASGLGSNEQFF
TRBV4-2	TRBJ1-1	CASSQDAGGTEAFF
TRBV9	TRBJ2-1	CASSVSDRGPTYNEQFF
TRBV11-3	TRBJ2-1	CASSLAGDSYNEQFF
TRBV7-9	TRBJ2-3	CASSPQGAATDTQYF
TRBV4-2	TRBJ1-1	CASSPPGGGSTEAFF
TRBV2	TRBJ2-3	CASSGSGGIDAKDTQYF
TRBV14	TRBJ2-1	CASSHAHNEQFF
TRBV7-6	TRBJ1-1	CASSLGDDRTNTEAFF
TRBV28	TRBJ2-1	CASEGPGTGLGNEQFF
TRBV27	TRBJ1-1	CASSPIDPPGTEAFF
TRBV5-4	TRBJ1-2	CASSLGHGYTF
TRBV20-1	TRBJ2-3	CSASPTDGVRTDTQYF